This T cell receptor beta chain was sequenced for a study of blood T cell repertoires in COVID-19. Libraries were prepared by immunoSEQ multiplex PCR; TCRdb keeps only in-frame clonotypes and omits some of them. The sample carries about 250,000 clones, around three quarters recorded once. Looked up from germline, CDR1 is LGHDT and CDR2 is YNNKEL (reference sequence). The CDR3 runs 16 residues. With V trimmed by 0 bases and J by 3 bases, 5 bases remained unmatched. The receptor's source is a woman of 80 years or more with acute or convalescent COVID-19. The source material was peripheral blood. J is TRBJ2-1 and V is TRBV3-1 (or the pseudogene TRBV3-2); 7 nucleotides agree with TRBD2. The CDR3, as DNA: TGTGCCAGCAGCCAAGATCATAGCGGGCGCTACAATGAGCAGTTCTTC. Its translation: CASSQDHSGRYNEQFF.